This TCR beta chain originates from a study of graft-versus-host responses after intestinal transplantation. Using immunoSEQ multiplex PCR, the repertoire was profiled, and TCRdb retains in-frame clones only, with some absent. This table has 20,000 or so clones, roughly three quarters appearing once. Intraepithelial and lamina propria lymphocytes were freed from processed graft tissue. The CDR3 has 12 residues. Germline assignment: CDR1 SGHTA and CDR2 FQGNSA. Between the trimmed V and J ends, which lost 1 base and 8 bases, there was a span of 8 bases. The chain combines TRBV7-2 with TRBJ1-2; D not certain. Sequenced material: ileum tissue, taken approximately 3 weeks after intestinal transplant. This receptor was obtained from a human patient who received an intestinal transplant, so some T cells may come from the graft donor. DNA for the CDR3: TGTGCCAGCAGCTTAGAGGCCGGGGGCTACACCTTC. Its translation is CASSLEAGGYTF.